This TCR beta chain stems from a study of CD8 T cells in ankylosing spondylitis. General study results and limits: Within matched ankylosing spondylitis synovial fluid, disease-linked clones were reportedly significantly enriched. A TCR beta motif made of fewer than ten highly homologous variants seemed typical of ankylosing spondylitis blood. Disease-linked clones bore a CD8+ phenotype, appearing relatively rarely in peripheral blood.

The CDR3 has 14 amino acids. V shed 1 base and J 7 bases; nucleotides not matched to a gene: 3. TCRdb ran MiXCR on the 5' RACE reads and lists one entry per CDR3 protein. The sample consists of about 240,000 distinct CDR3 sequences, around 7.8% of them appearing once. This clonotype showed up many times. The antigen remains unidentified. The sample comprised blood, either unsorted or a sorted T cell fraction (not recorded which). The receptor was isolated from a male donor with ankylosing spondylitis or in good health (not recorded which). The chain joins TRBV12-3 or TRBV12-4 to TRBJ1-2; 10 bases line up with TRBD1. CDR3 sequence (DNA): TGTGCCAGCAGTTTAGGACAGGGGGCAAGTGGCTACACCTTC. Protein: CASSLGQGASGYTF.